This record looks at one T cell receptor beta chain sequence and its context. In this sample, this clone turned up a few times. Its recognized antigen is unknown. No quality values exist for individual bases; no much larger clone is one base distant. In the ViraFEST assay, PBMC were stimulated with viral peptide pools, and TCR sequencing was then used to find antigen-specific CD4+ T cell clonotypes based on their expansion. After 10 to 11 days of culture, CD4+ T cells were isolated with the EasySep CD4+ T cell isolation kit. Two doses of either the BNT162b2 or the mRNA-1273 mRNA SARS-CoV-2 vaccine were administered to participants. The absence of prior SARS-CoV-2 infection in healthy vaccine recipients was confirmed by negative nucleocapsid antibodies before and after vaccination. Each well held fewer than 2.5 million PBMC cultured in IMDM containing about 5.5% human AB serum, about 10 IU/ml IL-2 and gentamicin, along with about 9.3 ug/ml peptides. On days 3 and 7, half of the culture medium was replaced with fresh IL-2-containing medium. Unless noted otherwise, every peptide stimulation condition was grown in triplicate wells. Using Ficoll-Paque Plus gradient centrifugation, PBMC were separated from whole blood and then either used fresh or cryopreserved at -140C. Overlapping peptide pools spanned the spike proteins of SARS-CoV-2 and the common cold coronaviruses HCoV-NL63, HCoV-OC43 and HCoV-229E. The QIAamp micro DNA kit was used to extract genomic DNA from the cultured CD4+ T cells.

The data stem from a study of vaccination effects on CD4 cells after COVID-19 (dated 2022 in TCRdb). About the study as a whole: Across the study, the median time from the second dose to post-vaccine sampling was 72 days (range 14 to 241). The Oncomine TCR Beta short-read assay on an Illumina iSeq 100 was used to sequence cultures from other donors in the study. SARS-CoV-2 spike-specific CD4+ TCR repertoires from before and after mRNA vaccination were compared in COVID-19 convalescent patients and in infection-naive vaccine recipients. A total of 9 to 11 COVID-19 convalescent patients and a handful of SARS-CoV-2-naive healthy vaccine recipients were included in the full study.

Broader findings and caveats from the paper: Among healthy vaccine recipients, nearly all vaccine-induced clones were SARS-CoV-2 mono-reactive, and just 1 of 255 was cross-reactive with common cold coronaviruses. Limitations of the study were the small number of convalescent patients and the absence of early post-infection timepoints. At late post-vaccination timepoints, both infection-induced and vaccine-induced clones showed marked clonal contraction, consistent with waning T cell responses.

The library was built by means of the immunoSEQ multiplex PCR assay. DNA from the cultured, isolated CD4+ T cells was subjected to TCR beta CDR3 sequencing. On the study's bioinformatics: Non-productive TCR sequences were removed, reads were trimmed to the CDR3 region, and CDR3s of at least 7 amino acids were retained. The MANAFEST web app was used to identify antigen-specific clonotypes by comparing expansion in peptide wells with expansion in reference cultures. Positive clones required FDR<0.05 expansion versus reference and all other wells, odds ratio above 5, and frequency above 0.1% in two replicate wells. Cross-reactive clonotypes were defined as significantly expanded in SARS-CoV-2 spike wells and in at least one common cold coronavirus spike condition. CDR3 similarity was assessed by Levenshtein distance with the stringdist R package, and unrooted trees were built with ape in R 3.6.1. TCRdb stores this immuneACCESS table with in-frame sequences only. Part of the clones is absent; in the studies checked, under half of the shortfall reflects unresolved V genes, and no reason is known for the rest. V and J calls and clone size are those listed in that table; D and trimming were worked out from the DNA. The sample table lists about 33,000 clones, roughly 86% of them with a count of one. Approximately 1.6% of the sample is in the top ten clones.

The sample in question was CD4+ T cells from PBMCs cultured with HCoV-NL63 spike peptides, obtained after COVID-19 vaccination. What the cell subset or site label conveys for this sample: HCoV-NL63 spike overlapping peptide pool stimulation. The receptor was isolated from a human donor who received a COVID-19 vaccine. Some clones in this sample may be carry-over from other donors' samples.

The DNA sequence is given as TGTGCCAGCTCACCCCAGGGCACTGAAGCTTTCTTT. It codes for CASSPQGTEAFF. The chain links TRBV18 with TRBJ1-1, and possibly TRBD1, on 5 matching bases. In the germline V gene, CDR1 corresponds to KGHSH and CDR2 to LQKENI. From cysteine to phenylalanine, the CDR3 is 12 amino acids long. The only DNA kept is the CDR3, 36 bases in frame from the first base. V loses 3 bases of germline sequence and J loses 4 bases, and the interval between the two ends is 6 bases.